In this sample, the clone carrying this T cell receptor beta chain turned up a few times. The antigen is undetermined. Trimming took off 2 bases at V and 10 bases at J, with 22 bases between the two ends. The CDR3 runs 16 residues. Germline loops: CDR1 MNHEY, CDR2 SVGEGT. Using RNA transcripts as the source, TCR beta CDR3 regions were amplified. Primed by the HTBI set, a first-round RT-PCR was run on the TCR CDR3. TCRdb fed the multiplex PCR reads into MiXCR, producing one record per CDR3 protein. The table includes roughly 700,000 distinct CDR3 sequences, approximately 15% detected once. This entry comes from a study of T cells in Graves' hyperthyroidism and ophthalmopathy. Study findings and constraints: Clonotypes that were expanded in thyroid above 0.001 mostly appeared in blood too.

No progression to ophthalmopathy during 18 months of follow-up defined stable disease. Patients aged 18 to 65 had newly diagnosed hyperthyroidism lasting under 2 months. This receptor was identified in a woman between 18 and 30 years old with Graves' hyperthyroidism. This sequence joins TRBV6-2 or TRBV6-3 and TRBJ2-3, with TRBD1 as a possible D gene (5 bases). The sample comprised blood. As DNA, the CDR3 is TGTGCCAGCAGTTACCACCCCGGTTCTGCATTAGGGGCGCAGTATTTT. This encodes CASSYHPGSALGAQYF.